This record covers a single TCR beta chain. These data come from a study of blood T cell repertoires in COVID-19. Study overall: The samples span acute and convalescent COVID-19 from the United States, Italy and Spain. Sample material is recorded as cDNA or gDNA derived from T cells, B-cell-depleted T cells, or PBMCs.

Germline trimming cut 0 bases from V and 2 bases from J; bases unmatched to any gene: 5. This CDR3 contains 16 residues. Germline loops: CDR1 SGDLS, CDR2 YYNGEE. Original processing methods: Quantification of nucleated cells was approximated via reference gene primer amplification. The data were produced by immunoSEQ multiplex PCR, yet TCRdb's version contains in-frame clones alone and is incomplete. The DNA was the basis for D and trimming; V, J and clone size are from that table. This sample has fewer than 90,000 clones; nearly 90% occur once, and the top ten carry 7% to 8%. Sequenced: peripheral blood. This chain joins TRBV9 and TRBJ2-5, with 9 nucleotides matching TRBD2. The TCR sequence derives from a man between 65 and 80 years old with acute or convalescent COVID-19. The CDR3 bases are TGTGCCAGCAGCGTAGCTGGTAGCGGGGGACAAGAGACCCAGTACTTC. It translates to CASSVAGSGGQETQYF.